These 16 T cell receptor beta chains originate from one sample sequenced in a study of beta chain features in type 1 diabetes. No antigen has been assigned to these receptors. The study reverse transcribed the entire isolated RNA, so it sequenced expressed TCRB transcripts. Repertoires were generated with immunoSEQ multiplex PCR, while TCRdb's copy carries only in-frame clones and drops some. This sample carries some 660,000 clones, about 14% of them seen once, and the ten largest clones take roughly 0.04%. Study-wide points: Across all four CD4+ subsets, people with type 1 diabetes showed modestly shorter TCRB CDR3s.

Source material: naive CD4+ T cells from blood. All receptors come from a young man with type 1 diabetes.

The chain couples TRBV18 to TRBJ2-7; D could derive from TRBD1 or TRBD2 (5 bases each). The V end lost 3 bases, the J end lost 7 bases, and 13 bases lay between the germline ends. Germline CDR1 reads KGHSH; CDR2 reads LQKENI. The CDR3 consists of 13 residues. This chain's CDR3 is CASSPNEGMEQYF. CDR3 nucleotides: TGTGCCAGCTCACCGAATGAGGGGATGGAGCAGTACTTC.

This clone was observed a single time. The J gene is TRBJ2-2, the V gene TRBV10-3; 10 positions match TRBD2. Germline V gene data show CDR1 as ENHRY and CDR2 as SYGVKD. The V and J ends lost 4 bases and 6 bases, in that order; junction bases with no gene match: 8. CDR3 length: 16 residues. The CDR3 DNA follows: TGTGCCATCAGTGCGACCGGGACTAGCGTCGCCGGGGAGCTGTTTTTT. It codes for CAISATGTSVAGELFF.

This clone has more than one count but fewer than ten. Different DNA sequences within this sample yield the same CDR3. The chain recombines TRBV30 with TRBJ2-7, with no clear D. From germline, CDR1 is GTSNPN and CDR2 SVGIG (reference sequence). The CDR3 extends over 11 amino acids. The V end lost 0 bases, the J end lost 6 bases, and 6 bases lay between the germline ends. CDR3 DNA sequence: TGTGCCTGGAGTGTAAGAGGCGAGCAGTACTTC. Protein: CAWSVRGEQYF.

This clone was counted between two and nine times. This rearrangement joins TRBV29-1 to TRBJ2-3; D is unclear. The CDR3 spans 14 residues. With 7 bases removed from V and 2 bases from J, the gap between germline ends came to 16 bases. Germline CDR1 and CDR2: SQVTM and ANQGSEA. The CDR3 spells CSASVFPDTDTQYF. In DNA, the CDR3 is TGCAGCGCCTCAGTGTTCCCAGACACAGATACGCAGTATTTT.

The V and J genes are TRBV30 and TRBJ2-3, with D unclear. The CDR3 covers 12 residues. The V end lost 4 bases, the J end lost 0 bases, and 5 bases lay between the germline ends. CDR1 GTSNPN and CDR2 SVGIG come from the germline V gene (reference sequence). The CDR3: CAWKGSTDTQYF. CDR3 bases: TGTGCCTGGAAAGGCAGCACAGATACGCAGTATTTT.

This clone has just a few counts. This CDR3 is also generated by other DNA sequences in the sample. The chain is built from TRBV30 and TRBJ1-5; D remains unclear. Germline V CDR1 and CDR2: GTSNPN, SVGIG (reference sequence). The V and J ends lost 0 bases and 0 bases respectively, with 6 bases between them. This CDR3 is built from 14 residues. CDR3 sequence: CAWSVGISNQPQHF. CDR3 sequence (DNA): TGTGCCTGGAGTGTAGGCATTAGCAATCAGCCCCAGCATTTT.

This clone turned up a few times. The genes are TRBV5-4 and TRBJ2-5; no clear D gene. The CDR3 covers 15 residues. V dropped 5 bases and J dropped 0 bases, with 14 bases sitting between them. Germline V lookup: CDR1 SGHNT, CDR2 YYREEE (reference sequence). This CDR3 reads CASSSKQSYQETQYF. As DNA, the CDR3 is TGTGCCAGCAGTTCCAAACAGTCGTACCAAGAGACCCAGTACTTC.

This clone was counted a few times. The chain employs TRBV18 and TRBJ2-7, with TRBD1 identical over 8 bases. The CDR3 is 14 residues long. J was trimmed by 3 bases and V by 4 bases; bases with no gene match: 5. The germline V gene has CDR1 KGHSH and CDR2 LQKENI. The CDR3 DNA follows: TGTGCCAGCTCACGAGACAGGGGAGGCTACGAGCAGTACTTC. Encoded protein: CASSRDRGGYEQYF.

CDR3 sequence (DNA): TGTGCCAGTAGTATAGGTGGCGCGGGCAACTATGGCTACACCTTC. Translating gives CASSIGGAGNYGYTF. This rearrangement joins TRBV19 to TRBJ1-2; D unclear. In germline, CDR1 is LNHDA, CDR2 SQIVND (reference sequence). The CDR3 runs to 15 residues. Trimming shortened V by 1 base and J by 2 bases, and 11 bases separated the two germline ends.

This clone was observed a few times. The chain uses TRBV4-2 and TRBJ2-1; 7 nucleotides align to TRBD2. V dropped 2 bases and J dropped 4; count of bases not matched to a gene: 5. Per the germline V gene, CDR1 is LGHNA and CDR2 is YNFKEQ. This CDR3 spans 15 amino acids. The CDR3 reads CASSQMREGYNEQFF. DNA for the CDR3: TGTGCCAGCAGCCAAATGAGGGAGGGATACAATGAGCAGTTCTTC.

The chain combines TRBV30 with TRBJ1-1, with no clear D. This CDR3 is built from 16 residues. Deletions cut 2 bases from V and 0 bases from J, with 16 bases between. Germline loops: CDR1 GTSNPN, CDR2 SVGIG (reference sequence). CDR3 sequence (DNA): TGTGCCTGGAGTTCTGACTCATGGTACATGAACACTGAAGCTTTCTTT. This gives the protein CAWSSDSWYMNTEAFF.

This clone was detected only a few times. The gene calls are TRBV7-9 and TRBJ2-6; no clear D gene. The CDR3 contains 13 residues. V was trimmed by 3 bases and J by 7 bases, leaving 7 bases between them. Germline V gives CDR1 SEHNR, CDR2 FQNEAQ (reference sequence). CDR3 DNA sequence: TGTGCCAGCAGCTTCCCTATTGCCAACGTCCTGACTTTC. It yields the protein CASSFPIANVLTF.

This clone was seen a single time. The chain uses TRBV7-8 and TRBJ2-5; D may be TRBD2 (5 bases). V lost 3 bases, J lost 5 bases, and 10 bases lay in between. CDR3 size: 13 residues. Germline CDR1 SGHVS, CDR2 FQNEAQ. The CDR3 coding sequence is TGTGCCAGCAGCTTTGCGGGCATGGAGACCCAGTACTTC. Amino acids: CASSFAGMETQYF.

This chain joins TRBV28 and TRBJ1-4; the D gene is possibly TRBD1 (6 bases). From germline, CDR1 is MDHEN and CDR2 SYDVKM. V was shortened by 6 bases and J by 8 bases, with 10 bases between the two germline ends. This CDR3 has 12 amino acids. The CDR3 protein is CASRGGPEKLFF. The CDR3 nucleotides read TGTGCCAGCAGGGGGGGCCCCGAAAAACTGTTTTTT.

CDR3: CASSYQTGWGETQYF. CDR3 DNA sequence: TGTGCCAGCAGCTATCAGACAGGGTGGGGAGAGACCCAGTACTTC. J is TRBJ2-5 and V is TRBV7-2, with TRBD1 matching 7 bases. CDR3 length: 15 residues. J was trimmed by 4 bases and V by 4 bases; bases with no gene match: 9. Germline-derived CDR1 and CDR2 are SGHTA and FQGNSA.

The rearrangement uses TRBV2 and TRBJ2-2; no reliable D call. V shed 4 bases and J shed 4 bases, with 13 bases lying between them. Germline loops: CDR1 SNHLY, CDR2 FYNNEI. The CDR3 sequence is 15 residues long. The CDR3 DNA is TGTGCCAGCAGTGGCCGGAAGATCCCCACCGGGGAGCTGTTTTTT. Protein product: CASSGRKIPTGELFF.